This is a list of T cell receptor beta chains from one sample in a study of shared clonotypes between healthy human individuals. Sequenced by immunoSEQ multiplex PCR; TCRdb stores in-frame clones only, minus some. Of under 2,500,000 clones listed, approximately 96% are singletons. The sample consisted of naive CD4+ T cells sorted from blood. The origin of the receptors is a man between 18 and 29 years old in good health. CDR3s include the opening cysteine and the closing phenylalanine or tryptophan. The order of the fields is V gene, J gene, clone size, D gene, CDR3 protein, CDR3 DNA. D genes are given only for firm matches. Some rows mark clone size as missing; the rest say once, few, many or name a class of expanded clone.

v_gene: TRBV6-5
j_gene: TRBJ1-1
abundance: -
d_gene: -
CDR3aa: CASRVGQEAFF
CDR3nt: TGTGCCAGCCGTGTAGGACAAGAAGCTTTCTTT

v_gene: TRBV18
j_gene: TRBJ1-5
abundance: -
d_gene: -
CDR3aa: CASSEDSRNQPQHF
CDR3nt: TGTGCCAGCTCGGAAGACAGTAGGAATCAGCCCCAGCATTTT

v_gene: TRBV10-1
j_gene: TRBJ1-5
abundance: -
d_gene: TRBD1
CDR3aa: CASSDGTGNYLGNQPQHF
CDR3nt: TGCGCCAGCAGTGATGGGACAGGGAACTACTTGGGCAATCAGCCCCAGCATTTT

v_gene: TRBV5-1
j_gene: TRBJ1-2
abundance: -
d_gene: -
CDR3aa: CASSLQGGYGYTF
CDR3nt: TGCGCCAGCAGCTTACAGGGAGGCTATGGCTACACCTTC

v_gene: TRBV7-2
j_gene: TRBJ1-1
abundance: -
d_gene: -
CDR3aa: CASSLYQGGTEAFF
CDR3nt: TGTGCCAGCAGCTTATACCAAGGGGGCACTGAAGCTTTCTTT

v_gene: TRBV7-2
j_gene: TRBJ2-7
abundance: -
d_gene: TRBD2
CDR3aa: CASSWTSGSPHEQYF
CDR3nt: TGTGCCAGCAGCTGGACTAGCGGGAGTCCCCACGAGCAGTACTTC

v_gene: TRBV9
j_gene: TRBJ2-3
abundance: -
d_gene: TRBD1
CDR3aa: CASSIQGGSDTQYF
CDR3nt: TGTGCCAGCAGCATACAGGGGGGTTCGGATACGCAGTATTTT

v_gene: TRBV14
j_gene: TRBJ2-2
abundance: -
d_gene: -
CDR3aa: CASSQEEGRAGELFF
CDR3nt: TGTGCCAGCAGCCAAGAGGAGGGAAGGGCCGGGGAGCTGTTTTTT

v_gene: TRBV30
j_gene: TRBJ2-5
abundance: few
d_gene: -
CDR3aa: CAWAQETQYF
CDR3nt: TGTGCCTGGGCCCAAGAGACCCAGTACTTC

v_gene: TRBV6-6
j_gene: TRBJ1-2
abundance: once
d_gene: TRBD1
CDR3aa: CASRQQGGDGYTF
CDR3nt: TGTGCCAGCAGACAACAGGGGGGCGATGGCTACACCTTC

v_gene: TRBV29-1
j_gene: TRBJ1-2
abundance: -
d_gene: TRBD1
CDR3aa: CSAETGISNYGYTF
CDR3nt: TGCAGCGCCGAGACAGGGATTTCTAACTATGGCTACACCTTC

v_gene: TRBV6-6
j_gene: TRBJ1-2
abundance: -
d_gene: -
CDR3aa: CASSDSYGYTF
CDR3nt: TGTGCCAGCAGCGACAGCTATGGCTACACCTTC

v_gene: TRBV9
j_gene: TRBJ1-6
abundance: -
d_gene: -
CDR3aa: CASSVGQFPLSNSPLHF
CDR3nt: TGTGCCAGCAGCGTAGGACAGTTCCCCTTATCTAATTCACCCCTCCACTTT

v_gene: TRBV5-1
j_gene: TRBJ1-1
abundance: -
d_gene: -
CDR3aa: CASSPGGGRMNTEAFF
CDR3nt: TGCGCCAGCAGCCCGGGGGGAGGCCGGATGAACACTGAAGCTTTCTTT

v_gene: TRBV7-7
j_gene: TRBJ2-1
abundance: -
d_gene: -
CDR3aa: CASSPTGLSYNEQFF
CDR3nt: TGTGCTAGCAGCCCTACGGGACTCTCCTACAATGAGCAGTTCTTC

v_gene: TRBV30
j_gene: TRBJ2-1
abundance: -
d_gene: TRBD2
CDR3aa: CACKTSGGYNEQFF
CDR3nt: TGTGCCTGCAAAACTAGCGGGGGCTACAATGAGCAGTTCTTC

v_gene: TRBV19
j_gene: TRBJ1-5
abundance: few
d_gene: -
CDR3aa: CASSLRPGTPLPQHF
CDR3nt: TGTGCCAGTAGTCTCCGTCCCGGGACACCGTTGCCCCAGCATTTT

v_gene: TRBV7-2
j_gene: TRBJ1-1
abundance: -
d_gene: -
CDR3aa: CASAYAGGASAEAFF
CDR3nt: TGTGCCAGCGCCTACGCGGGCGGGGCTAGTGCTGAAGCTTTCTTT

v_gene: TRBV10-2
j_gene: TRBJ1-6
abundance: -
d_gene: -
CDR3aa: CASSAQNSYNSPLHF
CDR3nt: TGCGCCAGCAGTGCACAGAACTCCTATAATTCACCCCTCCACTTT

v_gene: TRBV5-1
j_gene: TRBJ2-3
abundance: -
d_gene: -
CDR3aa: CASSPTRGTQYF
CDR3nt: TGCGCCAGCAGTCCCACGCGAGGTACGCAGTATTTT

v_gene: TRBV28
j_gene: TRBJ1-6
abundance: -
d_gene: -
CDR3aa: CASSASRGNSPLHF
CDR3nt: TGTGCCAGCAGCGCGTCCCGAGGGAATTCACCCCTCCACTTT

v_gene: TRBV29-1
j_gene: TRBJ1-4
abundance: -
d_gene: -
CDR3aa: CSVEAQGANEKLFF
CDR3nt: TGCAGCGTTGAAGCGCAGGGTGCTAATGAAAAACTGTTTTTT

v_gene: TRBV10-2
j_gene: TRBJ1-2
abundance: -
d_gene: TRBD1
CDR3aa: CASRIPGQGDGYTF
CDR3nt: TGCGCCAGCAGGATACCGGGACAGGGAGATGGCTACACCTTC

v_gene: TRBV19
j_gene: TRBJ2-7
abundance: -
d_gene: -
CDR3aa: CASSIGWGSYEQYF
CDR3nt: TGTGCCAGTAGTATCGGTTGGGGTTCCTACGAGCAGTACTTC

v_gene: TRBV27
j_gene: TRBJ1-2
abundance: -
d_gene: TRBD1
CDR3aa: CASRDSNYGYTF
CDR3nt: TGTGCCAGCCGGGACAGTAACTATGGCTACACCTTC

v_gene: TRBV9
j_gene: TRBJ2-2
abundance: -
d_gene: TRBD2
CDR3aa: CASSVDRGGTGELFF
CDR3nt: TGTGCCAGCAGCGTAGACCGCGGGGGCACCGGGGAGCTGTTTTTT

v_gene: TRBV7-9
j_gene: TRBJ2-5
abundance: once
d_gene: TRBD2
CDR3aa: CASSLLLAGQETQYF
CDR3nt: TGTGCCAGCAGCTTACTCCTAGCGGGACAAGAGACCCAGTACTTC

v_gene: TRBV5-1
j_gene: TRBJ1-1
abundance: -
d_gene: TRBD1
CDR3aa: CASSPGTGSEAFF
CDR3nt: TGCGCCAGCAGCCCCGGGACAGGGTCGGAAGCTTTCTTT

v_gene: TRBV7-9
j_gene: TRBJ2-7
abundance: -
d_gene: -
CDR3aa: CASSRSSYEQYF
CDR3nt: TGTGCCAGCAGCCGCAGCTCCTACGAGCAGTACTTC

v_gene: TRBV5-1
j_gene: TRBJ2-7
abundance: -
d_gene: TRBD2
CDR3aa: CASSLGASGNYEQYF
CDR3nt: TGCGCCAGCAGCTTGGGGGCTAGCGGGAACTACGAGCAGTACTTC

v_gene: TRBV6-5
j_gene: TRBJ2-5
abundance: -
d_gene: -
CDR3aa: CASSYSSGQETQYF
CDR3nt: TGTGCCAGCAGTTACTCGTCCGGGCAAGAGACCCAGTACTTC

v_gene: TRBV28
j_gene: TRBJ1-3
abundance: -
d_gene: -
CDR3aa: CASSPPGNTIYF
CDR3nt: TGTGCCAGCAGTCCCCCCGGAAACACCATATATTTT

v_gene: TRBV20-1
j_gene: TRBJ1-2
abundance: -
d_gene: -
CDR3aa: CSASSVYGYTF
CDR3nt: TGCAGTGCTAGTAGTGTCTATGGCTACACCTTC

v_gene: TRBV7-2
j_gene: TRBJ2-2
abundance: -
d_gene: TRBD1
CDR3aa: CASSLAGGGGNGELFF
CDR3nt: TGTGCCAGCAGCTTAGCAGGGGGCGGCGGTAACGGGGAGCTGTTTTTT

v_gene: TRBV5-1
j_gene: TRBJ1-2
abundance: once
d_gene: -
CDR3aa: CASSLVGGAGANGYTF
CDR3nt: TGCGCCAGCAGCTTAGTTGGTGGAGCAGGGGCGAATGGCTACACCTTC

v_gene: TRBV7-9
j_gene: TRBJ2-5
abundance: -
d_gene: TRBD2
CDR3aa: CASTLGRAAGETQYF
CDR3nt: TGTGCCAGCACCCTAGGACGCGCCGCGGGGGAAACCCAGTACTTC

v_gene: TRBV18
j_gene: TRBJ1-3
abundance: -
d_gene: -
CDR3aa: CASSPPRKTSGNTIYF
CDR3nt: TGTGCCAGCTCACCACCTCGGAAAACTTCTGGAAACACCATATATTTT

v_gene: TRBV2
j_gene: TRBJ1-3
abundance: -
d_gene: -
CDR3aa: CASSMTVGNTIYF
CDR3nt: TGTGCCAGCAGTATGACAGTTGGGAACACCATATATTTT

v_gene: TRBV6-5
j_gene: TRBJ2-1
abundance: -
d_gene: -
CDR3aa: CASSRQLTNEQFF
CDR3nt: TGTGCCAGCAGTCGACAATTGACCAATGAGCAGTTCTTC

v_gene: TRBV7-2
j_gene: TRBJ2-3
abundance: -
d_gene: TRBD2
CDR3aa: CASSSGLAGGKDTQYF
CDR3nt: TGTGCCAGCAGCTCCGGACTAGCGGGAGGGAAAGATACGCAGTATTTT

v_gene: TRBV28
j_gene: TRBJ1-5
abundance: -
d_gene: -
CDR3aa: CASSPGTRGSNQPQHF
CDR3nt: TGTGCCAGCAGTCCCGGGACAAGAGGGAGCAATCAGCCCCAGCATTTT

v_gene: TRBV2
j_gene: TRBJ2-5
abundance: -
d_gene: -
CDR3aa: CASSAQRTLQETQYF
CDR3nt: TGTGCCAGCAGTGCGCAAAGGACACTTCAAGAGACCCAGTACTTC

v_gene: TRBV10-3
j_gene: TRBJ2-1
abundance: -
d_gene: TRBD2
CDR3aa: CAISGSSGISYNEQFF
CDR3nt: TGTGCCATCAGTGGGTCTAGCGGGATCTCCTACAATGAGCAGTTCTTC